Presented here are 17 T cell receptor beta chains from one specimen sequenced in a study of OX40 agonist ivuxolimab in advanced cancers. The method was immunoSEQ multiplex PCR; TCRdb's version includes in-frame clones alone and lacks a portion of them. The table has 60,000 to 65,000 clones, about 90% seen once; the top ten hold approximately 5.2%. The source material was CD4+ or CD8+ T cells sorted from blood, sampled in a trial of the OX40 agonist ivuxolimab. The receptors come from an adult with an advanced solid tumor such as melanoma, head and neck, liver or kidney cancer.

The chain employs TRBV10-3 and TRBJ2-7; tentative D call: TRBD1 (5 bases). This CDR3 is built from 12 residues. Germline V gene data show CDR1 as ENHRY and CDR2 as SYGVKD. The V end lost 8 bases, the J end lost 1 base, and 9 bases lay between the germline ends. CDR3 nucleotide sequence: TGTGCCATCGGGGCTGCTTCCTACGAGCAGTACTTC. It yields the protein CAIGAASYEQYF.

V and J are TRBV28 and TRBJ1-2; no firm D call. Germline V lookup: CDR1 MDHEN, CDR2 SYDVKM. The CDR3 contains 14 residues. Trimming shortened V by 6 bases and J by 6 bases, and 17 bases separated the two germline ends. The CDR3 DNA reads as TGTGCCAGCAGGCCCCCGGGCGCTACCAATGGCTACACCTTC. Protein sequence: CASRPPGATNGYTF.

This chain connects TRBV6-6 to TRBJ1-4; D ambiguous. CDR3 length: 13 amino acids. Germline assignment: CDR1 MNHNY and CDR2 SVGAGI (reference sequence). V was pared by 4 bases and J by 8 bases, with 11 bases between. CDR3 region: CASSSGGREKLFF. DNA for the CDR3: TGTGCCAGCAGTTCCGGAGGCAGAGAAAAACTGTTTTTT.

The chain combines TRBV9 with TRBJ2-7; perhaps TRBD2 as D (6 bases). The ends were cut back, 4 bases at V and 2 bases at J, with 13 bases in the middle. Germline V CDR1 and CDR2: SGDLS, YYNGEE. The CDR3 is 14 amino acids. This CDR3 is CASSPGGVPYEQYF. Here the CDR3 DNA reads TGTGCCAGCAGCCCCGGAGGGGTACCCTACGAGCAGTACTTC.

This chain links TRBV14 with TRBJ2-2, with D maybe TRBD2 (5 bases). Germline V gives CDR1 SGHDN, CDR2 FVKESK. This CDR3 is 16 amino acids long. V lost 3 bases, J lost 0 bases, and 11 bases lay in between. CDR3 sequence reads: CASSQWRRANTGELFF. In nucleotides, the CDR3 is TGTGCCAGCAGCCAGTGGCGGCGGGCGAACACCGGGGAGCTGTTTTTT.

The chain links TRBV2 to TRBJ1-2; tentatively, D is TRBD1 (5 bases). V was shortened by 0 bases and J by 2 bases, with 16 bases between the two germline ends. The CDR3 runs to 17 residues. The germline V gene encodes CDR1 SNHLY and CDR2 FYNNEI. The CDR3 DNA is TGTGCCAGCAGTGAAGCCTCTCGAATGGGGGGGAACTATGGCTACACCTTC. Protein: CASSEASRMGGNYGYTF. The full variable domain, in which reference TRBV2 and TRBJ1-2 provide the parts outside the CDR3, is EPEVTQTPSHQVTQMGQEVILRCVPISNHLYFYWYRQILGQKVEFLVSFYNNEISEKSEIFDDQFSVERPDGSNFTLKIRSTKLEDSAMYFCASSEASRMGGNYGYTFGSGTRLTVV.

This CDR3 reads CASSRTGPYGYTF. Written as DNA, the CDR3 is TGTGCCAGCAGCCGAACAGGGCCCTATGGCTACACCTTC. This chain links TRBV28 with TRBJ1-2; perhaps TRBD1 as D (6 bases). The germline V gene has CDR1 MDHEN and CDR2 SYDVKM. The V gene lost 6 bases and the J gene lost 4 bases, with 12 bases spanning the gap. This CDR3 comprises 13 residues.

The chain has TRBV29-1 and TRBJ1-4; the D gene is possibly TRBD1 (5 bases). Deletions cut 6 bases from V and 3 bases from J, with 11 bases between. The CDR3 totals 13 residues. Germline assignment: CDR1 SQVTM and CDR2 ANQGSEA. The CDR3 loop reads CSVQRQPNEKLFF. In DNA, the CDR3 is TGCAGCGTACAACGACAGCCTAATGAAAAACTGTTTTTT.

V usage is TRBV30 and J usage is TRBJ2-7; D tentatively fits TRBD1 or TRBD2 (6 bases each). V was clipped by 2 bases and J by 1 base, with 12 bases between them. The CDR3 consists of 14 residues. Per germline, CDR1 GTSNPN and CDR2 SVGIG (reference sequence). The CDR3: CAWSRGAVSYEQYF. DNA of the CDR3: TGTGCCTGGAGTAGGGGGGCCGTGTCCTACGAGCAGTACTTC.

The rearrangement joins TRBV19 to TRBJ2-5; TRBD1 or TRBD2 may be the D gene (5 bases each). The V and J ends lost 3 bases and 2 bases respectively, with 10 bases between them. Germline CDR1 and CDR2: LNHDA and SQIVND (reference sequence). The CDR3 covers 14 residues. The CDR3 sequence is CASSIMGDQETQYF. Here the CDR3 DNA reads TGTGCCAGTAGTATCATGGGGGATCAAGAGACCCAGTACTTC.

J is TRBJ2-3 and V is TRBV2; TRBD1 matches at 9 bases. Germline V gives CDR1 SNHLY, CDR2 FYNNEI. The V and J ends lost 3 bases and 5 bases, in that order; junction bases with no gene match: 6. This CDR3 is built from 15 residues. The CDR3 loop is CASSDNRGQVDTQYF. Here the CDR3 DNA reads TGTGCCAGCAGTGATAACAGGGGGCAGGTAGATACGCAGTATTTT. Filled out from reference TRBV2 and TRBJ2-3, the complete variable domain reads EPEVTQTPSHQVTQMGQEVILRCVPISNHLYFYWYRQILGQKVEFLVSFYNNEISEKSEIFDDQFSVERPDGSNFTLKIRSTKLEDSAMYFCASSDNRGQVDTQYFGPGTRLTVL.

The rearrangement links TRBV7-9 to TRBJ1-2; possible D gene TRBD1, 5 bases. Trimming pared 4 bases from V and 8 bases from J, leaving 14 bases between. Germline CDR1 is SEHNR and CDR2 is FQNEAQ (reference sequence). The CDR3 loop spans 13 amino acids. As DNA, the CDR3 is TGTGCCAGCAGCTCCGTCGGGGCAGGGGGCTACACCTTC. Translated: CASSSVGAGGYTF.

V usage is TRBV27 and J usage is TRBJ1-5, with D possibly being TRBD1 (6 bases). CDR3 size: 16 residues. Trimming stripped 10 bases from V and 7 bases from J, with 26 bases between. Per germline, CDR1 MNHEY and CDR2 SMNVEV (reference sequence). CDR3 amino acids: CAISTGHGGVSQPQHF. CDR3 DNA: TGTGCCATCTCAACGGGACACGGAGGTGTGAGCCAGCCCCAGCATTTT.

The chain couples TRBV28 to TRBJ1-5; maybe TRBD1 (5 bases). The V and J ends lost 3 bases and 5 bases respectively, with 11 bases between them. CDR3 length equals 14 residues. The germline V gene encodes CDR1 MDHEN and CDR2 SYDVKM. The CDR3: CASSLQGWDQPQHF. CDR3 DNA sequence: TGTGCCAGCAGTTTGCAGGGTTGGGATCAGCCCCAGCATTTT.

V gene TRBV21-1 combines with J gene TRBJ2-1; TRBD1, the D gene given by the table, was not confirmed from the DNA. TRBV21-1 is listed as a pseudogene. The CDR3 extends over 14 amino acids. CDR3 amino acids: CASTTSHTVQGGFF. The DNA of the CDR3 is TGTGCCAGCACCACATCACACACCGTTCAGGGCGGGTTCTTC.

The gene calls are TRBV19 and TRBJ2-1; 11 positions match TRBD2. The J segment lost 6 bases and the V segment lost 1 base, leaving 11 bases of the junction unmatched. Germline CDR1 LNHDA, CDR2 SQIVND (reference sequence). This CDR3 region has 18 residues. The CDR3 nucleotides read TGTGCCAGTAGTATAGCCCGGACTAGCGGGCGGCGGTCCAATGAGCAGTTCTTC. This gives the protein CASSIARTSGRRSNEQFF.

The chain uses TRBV28 and TRBJ1-4; D is possibly TRBD1 (5 bases). Germline V gene data show CDR1 as MDHEN and CDR2 as SYDVKM. This CDR3 has 14 residues. V dropped 7 bases and J dropped 8 bases, with 17 bases sitting between them. As DNA, the CDR3 is TGTGCCAGCAACAGCCCTAACCGGGGCGAAAAACTGTTTTTT. The encoded protein is CASNSPNRGEKLFF.